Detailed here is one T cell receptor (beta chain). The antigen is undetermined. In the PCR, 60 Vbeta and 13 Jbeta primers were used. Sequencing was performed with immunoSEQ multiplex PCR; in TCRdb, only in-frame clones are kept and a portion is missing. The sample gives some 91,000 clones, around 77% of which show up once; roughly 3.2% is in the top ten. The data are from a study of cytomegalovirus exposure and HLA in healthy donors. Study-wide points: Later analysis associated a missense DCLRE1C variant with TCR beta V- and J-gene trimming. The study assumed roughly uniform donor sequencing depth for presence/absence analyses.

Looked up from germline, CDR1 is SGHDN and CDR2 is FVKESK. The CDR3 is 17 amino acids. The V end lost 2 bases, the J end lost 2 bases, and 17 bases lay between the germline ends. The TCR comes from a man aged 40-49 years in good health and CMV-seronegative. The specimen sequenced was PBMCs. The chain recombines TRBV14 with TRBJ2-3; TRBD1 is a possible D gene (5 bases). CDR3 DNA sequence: TGTGCCAGCAGCCAACCCCCGATTACAGGCCACACAGATACGCAGTATTTT. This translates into CASSQPPITGHTDTQYF.